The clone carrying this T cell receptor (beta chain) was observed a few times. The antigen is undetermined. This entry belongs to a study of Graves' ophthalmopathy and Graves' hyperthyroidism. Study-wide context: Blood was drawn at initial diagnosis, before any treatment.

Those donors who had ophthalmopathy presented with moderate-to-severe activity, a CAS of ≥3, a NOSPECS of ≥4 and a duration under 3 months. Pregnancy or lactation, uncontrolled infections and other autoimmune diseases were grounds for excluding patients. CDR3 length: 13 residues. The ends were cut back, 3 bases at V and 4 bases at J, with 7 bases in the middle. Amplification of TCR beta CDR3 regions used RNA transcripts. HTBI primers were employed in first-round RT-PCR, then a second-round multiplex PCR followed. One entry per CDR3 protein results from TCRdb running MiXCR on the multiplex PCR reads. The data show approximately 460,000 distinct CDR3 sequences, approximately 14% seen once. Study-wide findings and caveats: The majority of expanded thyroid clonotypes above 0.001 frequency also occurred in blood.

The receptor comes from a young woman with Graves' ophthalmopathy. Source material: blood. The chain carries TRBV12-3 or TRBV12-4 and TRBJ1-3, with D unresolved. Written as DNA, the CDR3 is TGTGCCAGCAGTTTTAATGTGGGAAACACCATATATTTT. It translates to CASSFNVGNTIYF.